This passage covers 21 T cell receptor beta chains from one sample sequenced in a study of shared clonotypes between healthy human individuals. Method: immunoSEQ multiplex PCR; TCRdb's copy keeps in-frame clones and lacks some. The data hold roughly 2 million clones, with nearly 97% observed a single time. Sequenced material: naive CD4+ T cells sorted from blood. Subset described: CD45RA+ positively selected. The receptors derive from a young man in good health.

This chain joins TRBV4-1 and TRBJ2-7, with D hard to call. V shed 0 bases and J shed 4 bases, with 16 bases lying between them. CDR3 length: 16 amino acids. Germline assignment: CDR1 MGHRA and CDR2 YSYEKL. The CDR3 DNA is TGCGCCAGCAGCCAAGAGGACGGTTCCTTTTGGTACGAGCAGTACTTC. This gives the protein CASSQEDGSFWYEQYF.

This chain links TRBV2 with TRBJ1-1, with D hard to call. The CDR3 runs 14 residues. The ends were cut back, 1 base at V and 0 bases at J, with 6 bases in the middle. Germline CDR1 and CDR2: SNHLY and FYNNEI. The CDR3 nucleotides are TGTGCCAGCAGTGAAGGAATGGTGAACACTGAAGCTTTCTTT. It is translated as CASSEGMVNTEAFF. Combining the CDR3 with reference TRBV2 and TRBJ1-1 gives the whole variable domain EPEVTQTPSHQVTQMGQEVILRCVPISNHLYFYWYRQILGQKVEFLVSFYNNEISEKSEIFDDQFSVERPDGSNFTLKIRSTKLEDSAMYFCASSEGMVNTEAFFGQGTRLTVV.

Details on this clone: An end of the junction differs from the germline gene, which may be a read error. The J gene is TRBJ2-4, the V gene TRBV13, with 7 bases matching TRBD1. Germline V CDR1 and CDR2: PRHDT, FYEKMQ (reference sequence). The CDR3 is 12 amino acids. The CDR3 DNA is TGTGCCAGCAGCACACTGCAGGGGGTAAAGGACTTC. Encoded protein: CASSTLQGVKDF. Complete variable domain (other parts from reference TRBV13 and TRBJ2-4): AAGVIQSPRHLIKEKRETATLKCYPIPRHDTVYWYQQGPGQDPQFLISFYEKMQSDKGSIPDRFSAQQFSDYHSELNMSSLELGDSALYFCASSTLQGVKDFGAGTRLSVL.

Of note for this clone: At the DNA level, this CDR3 is encoded by other sequences in the same sample as well. This chain joins TRBV29-1 and TRBJ1-1; D gene uncertain. CDR3 size: 13 residues. Germline V gives CDR1 SQVTM, CDR2 ANQGSEA. With 2 bases removed from V and 1 base from J, the gap between germline ends came to 8 bases. The CDR3 region is CSVESQRNTEAFF. CDR3 DNA: TGCAGCGTTGAAAGCCAGCGGAACACTGAAGCTTTCTTT. Complete variable domain (other parts from reference TRBV29-1 and TRBJ1-1): SAVISQKPSRDICQRGTSLTIQCQVDSQVTMMFWYRQQPGQSLTLIATANQGSEATYESGFVIDKFPISRPNLTFSTLTVSNMSPEDSSIYLCSVESQRNTEAFFGQGTRLTVV.

The J gene is TRBJ1-1, the V gene TRBV5-5, with D tentatively TRBD1 (5 bases). Germline-derived CDR1 and CDR2 are SGHKS and YYEKEE (reference sequence). The CDR3 has 14 residues. Trimming removed 2 bases from V and 1 base from J, with 9 bases in between. This chain's CDR3 is CASSLPTGNTEAFF. In DNA form, the CDR3 reads TGTGCCAGCAGCTTACCTACAGGGAACACTGAAGCTTTCTTT. The variable domain in full, completed from reference TRBV5-5 and TRBJ1-1, reads DAGVTQSPTHLIKTRGQQVTLRCSPISGHKSVSWYQQVLGQGPQFIFQYYEKEERGRGNFPDRFSARQFPNYSSELNVNALLLGDSALYLCASSLPTGNTEAFFGQGTRLTVV.

Comments on this clone: Other DNA sequences in the sample encode the same CDR3. The V call is TRBV25-1, the J call TRBJ1-1, with D unresolved. The germline gives CDR1 MGHDK, CDR2 SYGVNS. This CDR3 contains 15 residues. The V end was cut by 2 bases, the J end by 1 base, with 11 bases between. In nucleotides, the CDR3 is TGTGCCAGCAGTGAAAGGGCCCGGGGGAACACTGAAGCTTTCTTT. It yields the protein CASSERARGNTEAFF.

This chain connects TRBV6-6 to TRBJ1-5; D is uncertain. The germline CDR1 and CDR2 sequences are MNHNY and SVGAGI (reference sequence). This CDR3 is built from 15 residues. Trimming removed 6 bases at V and 2 bases at J, with 14 bases between. CDR3 amino acids: CASSYTDKGNQPQHF. CDR3 DNA: TGTGCCAGCAGCTACACAGACAAGGGCAATCAGCCCCAGCATTTT.

This chain links TRBV7-6 with TRBJ2-2, with D maybe TRBD1 (5 bases). Germline V gene data show CDR1 as SGHVS and CDR2 as FNYEAQ. The CDR3 is 16 residues long. The V and J ends lost 3 bases and 2 bases respectively, with 13 bases between them. Here the CDR3 DNA reads TGTGCCAGCAGCTTCTCCACCAGGGCTAACACCGGGGAGCTGTTTTTT. Amino acid sequence: CASSFSTRANTGELFF.

The chain combines TRBV5-4 with TRBJ1-1, with D tentatively TRBD1 (6 bases). Trimming left V 3 bases short and J 3 bases short, with 15 bases between. Germline assignment: CDR1 SGHNT and CDR2 YYREEE (reference sequence). This CDR3 comprises 15 residues. In DNA, the CDR3 is TGTGCCAGCAGCTCGGGAGGGGGGCGCGACACTGAAGCTTTCTTT. Residues: CASSSGGGRDTEAFF.

CDR3 DNA: TGTGCCAGCTCACTGCGACAGGGGGCAGCGGAGACCCAGTACTTC. Translating gives CASSLRQGAAETQYF. The chain combines TRBV18 with TRBJ2-5, with TRBD1 identical over 10 bases. V lost 4 bases and J lost 5; bases outside the gene matches: 7. The CDR3 is made up of 15 amino acids. Looked up from germline, CDR1 is KGHSH and CDR2 is LQKENI.

The chain employs TRBV19 and TRBJ2-4; TRBD1 matches at 11 bases. The J segment lost 5 bases and the V segment lost 1 base, leaving 4 bases of the junction unmatched. Looked up from germline, CDR1 is LNHDA and CDR2 is SQIVND (reference sequence). This CDR3 spans 16 amino acids. CDR3 sequence: CASSIASDRGQNIQYF. CDR3 DNA: TGTGCCAGTAGTATAGCTTCGGACAGGGGGCAAAACATTCAGTACTTC.

The V gene is TRBV10-3, the J gene TRBJ2-3, with D uncertain. Trimming left V 7 bases short and J 0 bases short, with 8 bases between. Germline CDR1 reads ENHRY; CDR2 reads SYGVKD. This CDR3 is 13 amino acids long. CDR3 nucleotide sequence: TGTGCCATCATGCAGCCGAGCACAGATACGCAGTATTTT. Residues: CAIMQPSTDTQYF.

The rearrangement links TRBV5-4 to TRBJ2-5; no firm D call. CDR1 SGHNT and CDR2 YYREEE come from the germline V gene (reference sequence). The CDR3 has 13 amino acids. V gave up 4 bases and J gave up 5 bases, with 12 bases separating them. The CDR3 here is CASSRALEETQYF. DNA of the CDR3: TGTGCCAGCAGCCGGGCCCTTGAGGAGACCCAGTACTTC.

The rearrangement uses TRBV11-2 and TRBJ1-3; D is unclear. Germline V CDR1 and CDR2: SGHAT, FQNNGV. V was shortened by 0 bases and J by 0 bases, with 9 bases between the two germline ends. This CDR3 spans 16 amino acids. CDR3 loop: CASSLDDRSSGNTIYF. DNA for the CDR3: TGTGCCAGCAGCTTAGATGATCGAAGCTCTGGAAACACCATATATTTT.

V gene TRBV5-1 combines with J gene TRBJ1-1; 10 bases are shared with TRBD1. There are 14 residues in the CDR3. Trimming removed 9 bases from V and 4 bases from J; junction bases left unmatched: 9. Germline V gene sequence: CDR1 SGHRS, CDR2 YFSETQ. The CDR3 is CATKPGQGFTEAFF. CDR3 nucleotide sequence: TGCGCCACTAAACCGGGACAGGGGTTCACTGAAGCTTTCTTT.

DNA for the CDR3: TGTGCCAGTAGTACCCTAAATAGCAATCAGCCCCAGCATTTT. Residues: CASSTLNSNQPQHF. This chain connects TRBV19 to TRBJ1-5; no reliable D call. Germline loops: CDR1 LNHDA, CDR2 SQIVND (reference sequence). CDR3 size: 14 residues. The V end lost 4 bases, the J end lost 0 bases, and 7 bases lay between the germline ends.

V usage is TRBV9 and J usage is TRBJ1-2, with D possibly TRBD1 on 6 matching bases. CDR3 length: 15 residues. Germline V gene sequence: CDR1 SGDLS, CDR2 YYNGEE. V was pared by 3 bases and J by 8 bases, with 20 bases between. The CDR3 protein is CASSEGDPKTAGYTF. The CDR3 DNA is TGTGCCAGCAGCGAGGGGGACCCTAAAACGGCGGGCTACACCTTC.

This rearrangement joins TRBV30 to TRBJ2-7; TRBD1 matches at 7 bases. The CDR3 has 12 amino acids. Germline assignment: CDR1 GTSNPN and CDR2 SVGIG (reference sequence). J was trimmed by 9 bases and V by 2 bases; bases with no gene match: 7. The CDR3 DNA sequence: TGTGCCTGGAGTCCACAGGGGTTTGGGCAGTACTTC. It specifies CAWSPQGFGQYF.

The V gene is TRBV2, the J gene TRBJ2-1, with 10 positions matching TRBD2. Germline-derived CDR1 and CDR2 are SNHLY and FYNNEI. V trimming: 8 bases; J trimming: 4 bases; junction bases outside the gene matches: 2. The CDR3 has 13 residues. CDR3 sequence reads: CASGLAEYNEQFF. CDR3 DNA: TGTGCCAGCGGACTAGCGGAATACAATGAGCAGTTCTTC.

The CDR3 nucleotides read TGTGCCAGCGGACAGCCCACAACTAATGAAAAACTGTTTTTT. It is translated as CASGQPTTNEKLFF. The J gene is TRBJ1-4, the V gene TRBV6-1, with D perhaps TRBD1 (6 bases). This CDR3 has 14 amino acids. Germline loops: CDR1 MNHNS, CDR2 SASEGT. V was shortened by 8 bases and J by 0 bases, with 10 bases between the two germline ends.

V usage is TRBV30 and J usage is TRBJ2-1; 8 bases are a match to TRBD2. This CDR3 contains 12 residues. Per germline, CDR1 GTSNPN and CDR2 SVGIG (reference sequence). Trimming cost V 0 bases and J 14 bases; bases outside gene matches: 6. CDR3 sequence reads: CAWSVDGRVKFF. As DNA, the CDR3 is TGTGCCTGGAGTGTAGACGGGAGGGTGAAGTTCTTC.